The following is a T cell receptor (beta chain) sequence with its context. Its antigen remains unknown. CDR1 and CDR2 from the germline V gene are ENHRY and SYGVKD. This CDR3 comprises 13 residues. Trimming cost V 2 bases and J 3 bases, with 7 bases left between them. The data are from a study of cytomegalovirus exposure and HLA in healthy donors. At the level of the study: As released early, the data held roughly 85 million unique TCRs from HLA-typed donors. Study-level points and caveats: Confirmation was obtained in vitro that a few CMV-associated chains are specific for CMV antigens. Segments of the TCR beta V type were, in most cases, productive about 87% or about 30% of the time in an earlier analysis.

Primers for the PCR totalled 60 Vbeta and 13 Jbeta. Assay used: immunoSEQ multiplex PCR; TCRdb lists only in-frame clones, some missing. The table lists about 52,000 clones. Donors counted as nominally healthy when sampled, yet unrecorded immune exposures were likely. Sequenced sample: PBMCs. The source of this sequence is a woman aged 55-70 years in good health and CMV-seropositive. J is TRBJ1-2 and V is TRBV10-3; D perhaps matches TRBD1 (5 bases). CDR3 sequence (DNA): TGTGCCATCAGTGAGACAGGAGACTATGGCTACACCTTC. Its protein product is CAISETGDYGYTF.